This T cell receptor beta chain was recorded in a study of CD8+ T cells in alopecia areata. Study-level information: The study gave treated patients oral tofacitinib at 5 to 10 mg twice daily. General observations from the study: Alphabeta T cells residing in normal skin are also sequenced in scalp samples.

On this clone itself: Its target is not known.

Trimming removed 2 bases from V and 6 bases from J, with 4 bases in between. Looked up from germline, CDR1 is GTSNPN and CDR2 is SVGIG (reference sequence). CDR3 length: 10 residues. Following RNA extraction, reverse transcription yielded cDNA that acted as the sequencing template. Method: immunoSEQ multiplex PCR; TCRdb's copy keeps in-frame clones and lacks some. The sample includes some 170,000 clones, approximately 56% of them seen just once. Researchers gathered lesional scalp punch biopsies and peripheral blood from patients with alopecia areata. Here the sequenced sample was CD4+ T cells sorted from blood, taken at week 0. This receptor was identified in a human donor with alopecia areata. V is TRBV30 and J is TRBJ1-2; D is undetermined. In DNA form, the CDR3 reads TGTGCCTGGAGTCGAGATGGCTACACCTTC. Translating gives CAWSRDGYTF.